Following are 29 T cell receptor delta chains from one sample sequenced in a study of gamma-delta T cells after stem cell transplantation. TCRdb fed the RT-PCR reads into CATT to redo clone calling. The data hold over a thousand delta-chain clones, with roughly 3% observed a single time. The sequencing sample was made of gamma-delta T cells. The receptors were sampled from a human donor. It is not recorded whose cells these are; they may come from a transplant donor.

This clone was seen only a few times. TCRdb has a much larger clone's protein, which differs at residue 14 from the translation of this DNA, likely because of a read error; what is shown is the protein translated from the DNA. The V gene is TRDV2, the J gene TRDJ1, with 8 bases fitting TRDD3. The V gene's germline CDR1 is GEAIGNYY and CDR2 EKD. This CDR3 spans 16 amino acids. CDR3 nucleotides: TGTGCCTGTGACACCATGCTGGGGGACCTCACCGATAAACGCATCTTT. It codes for CACDTMLGDLTDKRIF.

This clone was seen a few times. The protein held in TCRdb is that of a much larger clone and does not match this DNA's translation at residue 6, likely because of a read error; the protein shown is translated from the DNA. This chain joins TRDV2 and TRDJ1; 8 positions match TRDD3. J lost 4 bases, V lost 3 bases, and 6 bases had no gene match. Germline loops: CDR1 GEAIGNYY, CDR2 EKD. The CDR3 consists of 14 residues. CDR3 nucleotide sequence: TGTGCCTGTGACTCCATGGGGGATTACGATAAACTCATCTTT. This sequence encodes CACDSMGDYDKLIF.

The CDR3 region is CALGERLPTLGDWNTDKLIF. Here the CDR3 DNA reads TGTGCTCTTGGGGAACGCCTTCCTACCCTGGGGGATTGGAACACCGATAAACTCATCTTT. The gene calls are TRDV1 and TRDJ1; D may correspond to TRDD2 or TRDD3 (9 bases each). The length of the CDR3 is 20 residues. Germline CDR1 reads TSWWSYY; CDR2 reads QGS. Trimming cost V 1 base and J 0 bases, with 24 bases left between them.

This clone is large in the sample. This specimen includes other DNA sequences encoding the same CDR3. This sequence joins TRDV2 and TRDJ1, with 9 bases identical to TRDD3. Germline values: CDR1 GEAIGNYY, CDR2 EKD. V dropped 3 bases and J dropped 0; count of bases not matched to a gene: 10. There are 17 residues in the CDR3. CDR3 region: CACDLLGDFPYTDKLIF. The CDR3 nucleotides are TGTGCCTGTGACTTACTGGGGGACTTCCCGTACACCGATAAACTCATCTTT.

With respect to this clone: A single base is all that separates this from a far larger clone, so a read error is likely. The sample has other DNA sequences that encode this CDR3 too. J is TRDJ1 and V is TRDV2; D perhaps matches TRDD3 (6 bases). The CDR3 sequence is 15 residues long. V lost 3 bases to trimming and J lost 1 base, with 14 bases between them. Germline CDR1 reads GEAIGNYY; CDR2 reads EKD. CDR3 DNA sequence: TGTGCCTGTGACTCAGTGCTGGGGCTCACCGATAAACTCATCTTT. Protein sequence: CACDSVLGLTDKLIF.

This clone has a handful of counts. A far more abundant clone sits one base away, making this likely a read error. This sample includes further DNA sequences coding for the same CDR3. The V gene is TRDV2, the J gene TRDJ1; 12 nucleotides align to TRDD3. With 3 bases clipped from V and 3 bases from J, the junction kept 4 bases outside the gene matches. Germline values: CDR1 GEAIGNYY, CDR2 EKD. The CDR3 runs to 15 residues. CDR3: CACDSLGDTADKLIF. In DNA form, the CDR3 reads TGTGCCTGTGACTCCCTGGGGGATACGGCCGATAAACTCATCTTT.

As concerns this clone: TCRdb's entry gives the protein of a much larger clone, which mismatches this DNA's translation at residue 6, likely from a read error; the protein reported here is translated from the DNA. The V call is TRDV2, the J call TRDJ1; 7 bases agree with TRDD3. Germline V gene sequence: CDR1 GEAIGNYY, CDR2 EKD. Unmatched junction bases numbered 12, after V lost 0 bases and J lost 0 bases. The CDR3 totals 18 residues. In nucleotides, the CDR3 is TGTGCCTGTGACACCGCAAGGGGGATGCCCGATTACACCGATAAACTCATCTTT. Translated, it gives CACDTARGMPDYTDKLIF.

This clone occurred a few times. The chain has TRDV2 and TRDJ1; 8 bases fit TRDD3. CDR1 and CDR2 (germline): GEAIGNYY, EKD. The CDR3 contains 16 residues. Trimming took 2 bases from V and 0 from J; bases not matched to a gene: 7. The CDR3 nucleotides are TGTGCCTGTGACAGGCTGGGGGAAGCGAACACCGATAAACTCATCTTT. It codes for CACDRLGEANTDKLIF.

Only a few counts were recorded for this clone. A far larger clone is a single base away, which makes a read error likely. The chain joins TRDV2 to TRDJ1, with 13 bases identical to TRDD3. After removal of 5 bases from V and 4 bases from J, the junction contained 12 bases not matched to a gene. Germline CDR1 reads GEAIGNYY; CDR2 reads EKD. The CDR3 is 17 amino acids. CDR3 sequence: CACGNILGDTGVDKLIF. The CDR3, as DNA: TGTGCCTGTGGCAACATACTGGGGGATACGGGTGTCGATAAACTCATCTTT.

This chain connects TRDV2 to TRDJ1, with TRDD3 matching 13 bases. With V trimmed by 7 bases and J by 0 bases, 10 bases remained unmatched. The CDR3 contains 17 residues. The germline CDR1 and CDR2 sequences are GEAIGNYY and EKD. The CDR3 spells CACQVLGDTQYTDKLIF. CDR3 sequence (DNA): TGTGCCTGCCAAGTACTGGGGGATACGCAGTACACCGATAAACTCATCTTT.

This clone was detected only a few times. With only one base between it and a far larger clone, this is likely a read error. The chain links TRDV2 to TRDJ1, with 10 bases identical to TRDD3. This CDR3 spans 19 amino acids. Germline assignment: CDR1 GEAIGNYY and CDR2 EKD. This CDR3 is CARETLGELGDRVTDKLIF. CDR3 nucleotide sequence: TGTGCCCGTGAGACCCTTGGGGAGCTGGGGGATAGGGTCACCGATAAACTCATCTTT.

A few counts support this clone. The amino acid sequence in TCRdb belongs to a much larger clone and departs from this DNA's translation at residue 5, likely a sequencing read error; the sequence shown is translated from the DNA. This chain uses TRDV2 with TRDJ1, with 13 bases identical to TRDD3. Germline V lookup: CDR1 GEAIGNYY, CDR2 EKD. This CDR3 spans 17 amino acids. V was pared by 3 bases and J by 4 bases, with 10 bases of the junction left unmatched. The CDR3 DNA reads TGTGCCTGTGACGACATACTGGGGGATACGGGTGTCGATAAACTCATCTTT. Amino acids: CACDDILGDTGVDKLIF.

A word on this clone: TCRdb's listed protein matches a much larger clone and diverges from this DNA's translation at residue 10, likely through a read error; the protein shown comes from the DNA. Other nucleotide sequences from this sample produce the same CDR3. The chain uses TRDV2 and TRDJ1, with 10 nucleotides matching TRDD3. CDR3 length: 16 amino acids. The germline CDR1 and CDR2 sequences are GEAIGNYY and EKD. The junction had 7 bases not matched to a gene; V was cut back by 4 bases and J by 0 bases. CDR3 amino acids: CACELLGDTNTDKLIF. The CDR3 DNA sequence: TGTGCCTGTGAGTTGTTGGGGGATACAAACACCGATAAACTCATCTTT.

This clone has only a few counts. This DNA's translation differs at residue 12 from TCRdb's protein, which comes from a much larger clone; a read error is likely, and the protein shown is translated from the DNA. The V gene is TRDV2, the J gene TRDJ3; 8 bases match TRDD3. Germline CDR1 is GEAIGNYY and CDR2 is EKD. The CDR3 has 19 amino acids. CDR3: CACDITGGRSSCDTRQMFF. Written as DNA, the CDR3 is TGTGCCTGTGACATTACTGGGGGCCGTAGCTCCTGTGACACCCGACAGATGTTTTTC.

This clone ranks as large. This specimen includes other DNA sequences encoding the same CDR3. The chain combines TRDV2 with TRDJ3; 8 bases are shared with TRDD3. This CDR3 is 19 amino acids long. The junction had 10 bases not matched to a gene; V was cut back by 2 bases and J by 2 bases. The V gene's germline CDR1 is GEAIGNYY and CDR2 EKD. CDR3 protein: CACDSATDWGAWDTRQMFF. CDR3 sequence (DNA): TGTGCCTGTGACAGCGCTACCGACTGGGGGGCCTGGGACACCCGACAGATGTTTTTC.

Details on this clone: TCRdb shows a much larger clone's protein in place of this DNA's translation, and the two differ at residue 16, likely through a read error; the protein shown is translated from the DNA. This chain links TRDV2 with TRDJ3; TRDD3 is a possible D gene (6 bases). This CDR3 contains 19 residues. Germline CDR1 is GEAIGNYY and CDR2 is EKD. The CDR3 DNA is TGTGCCTGTGACACCGGCTGGGGAGGAAGCTCCTGGGACACCCGACGGATGTTTTTC. It specifies CACDTGWGGSSWDTRRMFF.

By its share, this clone is large (0.1 to 1%). V usage is TRDV2 and J usage is TRDJ3; 13 bases are shared with TRDD3. The germline V gene encodes CDR1 GEAIGNYY and CDR2 EKD. With V trimmed by 1 base and J by 0 bases, 11 bases remained unmatched. The CDR3 is made up of 22 amino acids. This CDR3 reads CACDTVLGDTRRSSWDTRQMFF. The CDR3 DNA sequence: TGTGCCTGTGACACGGTACTGGGGGATACGCGAAGGAGCTCCTGGGACACCCGACAGATGTTTTTC.

This clone occurred a few times. A read error likely explains why the TCRdb protein, taken from a much larger clone, differs from this DNA's translation at residue 15; the protein shown is translated from the DNA. J is TRDJ3 and V is TRDV2; TRDD3 is a possible D gene (6 bases). Germline CDR1 reads GEAIGNYY; CDR2 reads EKD. The CDR3 has 18 amino acids. CDR3 sequence: CACDTVRGKTWDTRLMFF. For the CDR3, the DNA is TGTGCCTGTGACACTGTGAGGGGGAAGACCTGGGACACCCGACTGATGTTTTTC.

This clone was found a few times. For this DNA, TCRdb reports the protein of a much larger clone, which diverges at residue 3, most likely from a read error; the protein presented here is translated directly from the DNA. The chain joins TRDV2 to TRDJ1; 9 positions agree with TRDD3. Trimming took 8 bases from V and 3 from J; bases not matched to a gene: 18. The CDR3 sequence is 17 residues long. Germline CDR1 is GEAIGNYY and CDR2 is EKD. The CDR3 DNA reads TGTGCCTCTGAACCTCTGCCCTGGGGGGATACAGCCGATAAACTCATCTTT. As protein: CASEPLPWGDTADKLIF.

With respect to this clone: A far larger clone is only one base removed, so a read error is likely. Different DNA sequences within this sample yield the same CDR3. The rearrangement links TRDV2 to TRDJ3; 8 bases map to TRDD3. This CDR3 has 19 residues. CDR1 and CDR2 (germline): GEAIGNYY, EKD. In nucleotides, the CDR3 is TGTGCCTGTGACAGCGCTACCGACTGGGGGGCCTGGGATACCCGACAGATGTTTTTC. It codes for CACDSATDWGAWDTRQMFF.

Of note for this clone: This likely traces to a read error, being one base from a far larger clone. Other DNA sequences of this sample code for an identical CDR3. CDR3: CACDGILTDKLIF. For the CDR3, the DNA is TGTGCCTGCGATGGGATATTAACCGATAAACTCATCTTT. The chain joins TRDV2 to TRDJ1, with D possibly being TRDD3 (6 bases). The germline V gene has CDR1 GEAIGNYY and CDR2 EKD. Trimming took 7 bases from V and 2 from J, leaving 13 bases between them. The CDR3 is 13 amino acids.

With respect to this clone: This sequence is one base from a far larger clone and is likely a read error. V and J are TRDV2 and TRDJ1, with TRDD3 matching over 8 bases. The CDR3 sequence is 25 residues long. The trim removed 0 bases at V and 0 bases at J, leaving 32 bases unmatched. CDR1 is GEAIGNYY and CDR2 is EKD in the germline V gene. The CDR3 nucleotides read TGTGCCTGTGACACCGTAACCTCCCCCCCTCGTGCCGGGGATACAGGGAGACGTTACACCGATAAACTCATCTTT. Amino acid sequence: CACDTVTSPPRAGDTGRRYTDKLIF.

This clone was observed a few times. This DNA's translation differs at residue 14 from TCRdb's protein, which comes from a much larger clone; a read error is likely, and the protein shown is translated from the DNA. The V and J genes are TRDV2 and TRDJ3; 9 bases agree with TRDD3. Germline V gene data show CDR1 as GEAIGNYY and CDR2 as EKD. The CDR3 covers 20 residues. The chain's CDR3 is CACDHIRAGGYPWGTRQMFF. For the CDR3, the DNA is TGTGCCTGTGACCATATACGAGCCGGGGGATACCCCTGGGGCACCCGACAGATGTTTTTC.

This chain links TRDV2 with TRDJ1; TRDD3 agrees at 10 bases. CDR1 and CDR2 from the germline V gene are GEAIGNYY and EKD. This CDR3 contains 18 residues. The J segment lost 4 bases and the V segment lost 4 bases, leaving 17 bases of the junction unmatched. The CDR3 DNA is TGTGCCTGTGAGACCCTTGGGGAGCTGGGGGATAGGCGCGATAAACTCATCTTT. It specifies CACETLGELGDRRDKLIF.

In regard to this clone: This probably arose from a read error, given a far larger clone one base away. The same CDR3 also results from other DNA sequences found in this sample. The J gene is TRDJ1, the V gene TRDV2; TRDD3 matches 7 bases. This CDR3 is built from 19 residues. Germline V lookup: CDR1 GEAIGNYY, CDR2 EKD. V was clipped by 0 bases and J by 4 bases; unmatched bases: 19. CDR3: CACDTVGNRLRIRDDKLIF. The CDR3 DNA reads TGTGCCTGTGACACCGTCGGGAACCGGCTGCGGATACGCGACGATAAACTCATCTTT.

This clone was seen a handful of times. With a much larger clone just one base away, this may be a read error. Other DNA sequences within the sample encode an identical CDR3. V and J are TRDV2 and TRDJ1; 7 positions agree with TRDD3. This CDR3 contains 20 residues. V shed 1 base, J shed 1 base, and the junction held 20 bases outside the gene matches. CDR1 and CDR2 from the germline V gene are GEAIGNYY and EKD. The CDR3 reads CACDTVLKRTGDGGTDKLIF. The CDR3 DNA sequence: TGTGCCTGTGACACTGTACTCAAACGTACTGGGGATGGGGGCACCGATAAACTCATCTTT.

Turning to this clone: A far larger clone is a single base away, which makes a read error likely. The gene calls are TRDV2 and TRDJ1, with TRDD3 matching 11 bases. The CDR3 length is 15 residues. Germline V gene data show CDR1 as GEAIGNYY and CDR2 as EKD. V lost 4 bases to trimming and J lost 9 bases; unmatched junction nucleotides: 12. The CDR3 reads CACERPQLGDSELIF. The DNA for the CDR3 is TGTGCCTGTGAGAGGCCCCAACTGGGGGATAGTGAACTCATCTTT.

A few counts support this clone. One base separates it from a far larger clone, so it is likely a read error. V gene TRDV2 combines with J gene TRDJ1, with D perhaps assigned TRDD1 or TRDD3 (5 bases each). The germline CDR1 and CDR2 sequences are GEAIGNYY and EKD. The CDR3 runs 14 residues. CDR3 DNA sequence: TGTGCCTGTGACACACTGGAAAATACCGATAAACCCATCTTT. Residues: CACDTLENTDKPIF.

The chain links TRDV2 to TRDJ3, with 8 bases identical to TRDD3. This CDR3 has 21 residues. Germline-derived CDR1 and CDR2 are GEAIGNYY and EKD. Trimming removed 3 bases from V and 0 bases from J; junction bases left unmatched: 15. CDR3 bases: TGTGCCTGTGACTCCATGGGGGATCCGACCCACAGCTCCTGGGACACCCGACAGATGTTTTTC. This codes for CACDSMGDPTHSSWDTRQMFF.